Included here is one T cell receptor (beta chain) sequence, with context. Its antigen is unknown. Base qualities are not at hand, and no much larger clone is one base apart. This sample stems from a study of lymphopenia after photon versus proton radiotherapy (dated by TCRdb to about 2019). With respect to the entire study: In patients with gastrointestinal tumors who developed high-grade lymphopenia, the study compared the immunological effects of photon radiation therapy with those of proton radiation therapy. A cohort of some 20 patients with gastrointestinal tumors who received either photon or proton therapy and subsequently developed lymphopenia was included. The study was designed to characterize how the impact on the immune system differs between the two radiation modalities. What the study reported, not specific to this receptor: During treatment, patients who received proton therapy stayed relatively stable, whereas patients who received photon therapy lost naive T cells and TCR diversity and gained effector/memory populations. Among patients across the cohort who died, overall survival time showed an inverse correlation with a larger post-nadir drop in TCR diversity. The survival association was assessed only in patients who died, and better survival with proton therapy was presented by the authors as a possibility rather than a demonstrated result. Once the lymphocyte count had reached its nadir, the repertoires of photon-treated patients showed oligoclonal expansion, particularly of CD8+ Temra cells, and this expansion drove the decline in diversity.

CDR1 is given as SGHTA and CDR2 as FQGNSA, both from the germline V gene. The CDR3, cysteine through phenylalanine, is 14 amino acids long. The entry retains the CDR3 DNA only, 42 bases that are in frame from base 1. V drops 2 bases and J drops 6 bases, leaving 12 bases in between. Library method: the immunoSEQ multiplex PCR assay. Deep sequencing of rearranged TCR beta loci, alongside multiparametric flow cytometry, was used to profile T cell repertoires. TCRdb mirrors the immuneACCESS table, restricted to in-frame sequences. Some clones are absent from its copies; in checked studies, under half trace to an unresolved V gene, and the reason for the others is unknown. The sample table lists tens of thousands of clones, about 81% of them with a count of one. The ten largest clones represent around 1.9% of the sample.

The chain is made from TRBV7-2 and TRBJ2-3; no confident D gene assignment can be made. The material sequenced was peripheral blood, taken from a patient treated with proton-based radiotherapy. The receptor comes from a man between 60 and 70 years old with pancreatic cancer. The CDR3 protein is CASSLSQLADTQYF. Read as DNA, the sequence is TGTGCCAGCAGCTTATCACAGTTGGCTGATACGCAGTATTTT.